Below, one T cell receptor (beta chain) is given with its context. Its binding antigen is unknown. Per-nucleotide qualities are absent, and no much larger clonotype sits a single base away. This sample's time point label indicates: about four weeks on oral tofacitinib. What the treatment or condition label conveys for this sample: oral pan-JAK inhibitor, 5-10 mg twice daily. From alopecia areata patients, peripheral blood was collected along with lesional scalp punch biopsies. PBMCs were isolated by density centrifugation and stained for CD3, CD4 and CD8, after which CD4+ and CD8+ T cells were sorted on a FACSAria. Library creation used the immunoSEQ multiplex PCR assay. RNA was extracted from all samples and reverse transcribed into cDNA as template for TCR sequencing. First-strand cDNA was synthesized using SuperScript III with a 2:1 mix of oligo-dT and random hexamers. A synthetic immune receptor repertoire was used to assess amplification bias, and residual bias was removed computationally. Processing in the source paper ran as follows. Raw reads were preprocessed for error removal, and CDR3 was defined according to IMGT conventions as running from the conserved cysteine to phenylalanine. Clonality was computed by normalizing Shannon entropy by log2 of the number of productive unique TCRs and subtracting the result from 1. Scalp TCRbeta sequences were cross-referenced with sorted blood CD4 and CD8 repertoires so that the CD4 or CD8 identity of scalp clones could be inferred. TCRdb re-hosts the immuneACCESS table, in-frame sequences only. Its copies lack some clones; in the studies checked, an unresolved V gene accounts for under half of them, and the cause for the rest is not known. That table is the source of V, J and clone size, and D and trimming were worked out from the DNA. Within this sample are around 150,000 clones, with about three fifths of them counted one time only. Roughly 0.85% of the sample lies in the top ten.

The data derive from a study of CD8+ T cells in alopecia areata (dated by TCRdb to 2017 to 2018). Context from the whole study: The treated patients took part in an open-label pilot trial in which moderate-to-severe alopecia areata was treated with oral tofacitinib at 5 to 10 mg twice daily. The study used high-throughput TCRbeta sequencing to examine T cell clonal expansion in alopecia areata, in both the C3H/HeJ mouse model and human patients. Scalp clonality was compared among normal scalp (n=4), patchy alopecia areata scalp (n=8), and alopecia totalis/universalis scalp (n=8). Human TCRbeta sequencing covered scalp tissue and sorted CD4+ and CD8+ peripheral blood T cells from patchy and totalis/universalis alopecia areata patients and healthy controls. RNA was obtained with the PAXgene miRNA kit for fixed scalp, the miRNeasy kit for PBMCs, and the RNeasy kit for mouse skin. In treated patients, disease severity was measured using the SALT score, which gives the percentage of scalp surface area affected. Patients received tofacitinib for 6 to 18 months and were then followed off drug for 6 months to check for delayed response and recurrence. Biopsies were taken from tofacitinib-treated patients at baseline and at 4 and 24 weeks of treatment, and a later scalp biopsy was taken in several of the tofacitinib-treated patients. TCRbeta CDR3 regions were amplified by immunoSEQ multiplex PCR using 35 Vbeta forward and 13 Jbeta reverse primers.

The junction carries 13 bases between V and J, which are trimmed by 6 bases and 4 bases respectively. The CDR3 runs 14 residues from the cysteine to the phenylalanine. Here the CDR3 DNA is all that survives: 42 bases in frame from base 1. The germline V gene (reference sequence) supplies CDR1 LNHDA and CDR2 SQIVND. What the study reported, not specific to this receptor: Lesional scalp, especially in alopecia totalis/universalis, showed higher clonality and more expanded CD8+ clones than normal scalp, suggesting antigenic drive. Many expanded lesional clones persisted in scalp and blood during tofacitinib treatment, which may partly explain relapse after stopping treatment. Tofacitinib significantly decreased scalp clonality and the number of expanded CD8+ clones among the top 100 scalp clones. Because the treated cohort was small and had only one nonresponder, larger studies are needed to examine links between baseline CD8+ expansion and response. Unlike mouse skin, which is dominated by gammadelta T cells, normal human skin has resident alphabeta T cells that are also sequenced, and this complicates analysis of the scalp TCR repertoire. Shared TCR sequences between patients were less evident than in mice, which may be partly attributable to HLA diversity in the patient population.

The input for sequencing was CD4+ T cells sorted from blood, taken at week 4, from a patient treated with tofacitinib. Rearrangement joined TRBV19 to TRBJ1-5, with the D segment identity uncertain. This receptor was taken from a human donor with alopecia areata. The CDR3 sequence is CASREVGFNQPQHF. In nucleotide form, the sequence is TGTGCCAGTAGAGAGGTCGGATTTAATCAGCCCCAGCATTTT. The CDR3, completed at both ends by the reference TRBV19 and TRBJ1-5 genes, gives the full variable domain DGGITQSPKYLFRKEGQNVTLSCEQNLNHDAMYWYRQDPGQGLRLIYYSQIVNDFQKGDIAEGYSVSREKKESFPLTVTSAQKNPTAFYLCASREVGFNQPQHFGDGTRLSIL.